This TCR beta chain was identified in a study of beta chain features in type 1 diabetes. Turning to this clone: Its antigen is not identified.

Study-wide results and limits: Moderately but significantly shorter TCRB CDR3s were found in Type 1 diabetes patients in all four CD4+ subsets.

Isolated RNA was reverse transcribed in full, so expressed TCRB transcripts were sequenced. Produced via immunoSEQ multiplex PCR; TCRdb's table is partial and in-frame only. The sample lists 680,000 or so clones, 13% occurring once. Trimming stripped 3 bases from V and 5 bases from J, with 12 bases between. Looked up from germline, CDR1 is MDHEN and CDR2 is SYDVKM. There are 14 residues in the CDR3. Each population that was sorted was more than 95% pure. The TCR originated in a man aged 18-30 years with type 1 diabetes. Sequenced sample: naive CD4+ T cells from blood. The chain is built from TRBV28 and TRBJ2-3, with D tentatively TRBD1 or TRBD2 (6 bases each). The CDR3 DNA reads as TGTGCCAGCAGTTTTACGGGGGCCGAAGATACGCAGTATTTT. This encodes CASSFTGAEDTQYF.